This entry features one T cell receptor (beta chain) sequence. The antigen remains unidentified. Profiled with immunoSEQ multiplex PCR; TCRdb holds only in-frame clones, not every one. The sample includes approximately 160,000 clones, around 90% of them seen just once. This entry comes from a study of T cell responses to AZD1222 COVID-19 vaccine. Turning to the study itself: Pooled samples include second doses given at about 4 or 12 weeks. Findings and limits, study-wide: Baseline seropositivity occurred in only 5 to 7 AZD1222 recipients.

V lost 1 base and J lost 2, with 12 bases in between. The germline V gene encodes CDR1 LNHNV and CDR2 YYDKDF (reference sequence). The CDR3 totals 15 residues. This chain uses TRBV15 with TRBJ2-7; perhaps TRBD1 as D (7 bases). Sequencing was performed on peripheral blood, taken on day 0 of AZD1222 vaccination. This receptor was identified in an adult in good health. Written as DNA, the CDR3 is TGTGCCACCAGCAGAGTCCAGGGGGGTCCCTACGAGCAGTACTTC. Translated: CATSRVQGGPYEQYF.